This TCR beta chain was observed in a study of T-cell reconstitution after alpha-beta-depleted transplantation in children. Study-level findings and limits: Several hundred expanded graft clones reportedly supplied alpha-beta T cells about two months after transplant. Some patients owed their high day-60 TCRbeta diversity to surviving recipient T cells and thymic progenitors. One year post-transplant, T-cell counts and diversity were largely derived from T cells produced anew.

There are a few counts of this clonotype. No antigen is known for it. It was with unique molecular identifiers that the TCRbeta library was prepared. TCRdb re-called the PCR reads with MiXCR, one entry per CDR3 protein. Here the sample spans about 300,000 distinct CDR3 sequences, over 9.5% being singletons. This specimen was PBMCs, taken before TCRalphabeta/CD19-depleted stem cell transplant. The source is a boy younger than two with acute myeloid leukemia, due to receive a stem cell transplant.

The CDR3 DNA is TGTGCCAGCAGTTACTCGAGGGGGTTGGATACGCAGTATTTT. Residues: CASSYSRGLDTQYF. The gene calls are TRBV6-5 and TRBJ2-3; TRBD1 is a possible D gene (6 bases). CDR1 and CDR2 from the germline V gene are MNHEY and SVGAGI. This CDR3 is 14 amino acids long. V gave up 0 bases and J gave up 6 bases, with 10 bases separating them.